This TCR beta chain was sequenced in a study of PD-1 blockade in classical Hodgkin lymphoma. The CDR3 runs to 13 residues. Trimming stripped 4 bases from V and 4 bases from J, with 8 bases between. Germline CDR1 reads MDHEN; CDR2 reads SYDVKM. Profiling relied on immunoSEQ multiplex PCR, and the TCRdb table lists in-frame clones only, not all of them. Seen here are around 35,000 clones, 72% observed once, and the top ten hold approximately 4%. Time point of the sample: cycle 4 day 1 (C4D1), after less than 7 weeks of nivolumab. After autologous stem cell transplantation all patients relapsed, and prior brentuximab vedotin exposure differed between cohorts. Comments on this clone: Its target is unknown.

Overall study results and limits: A reduction in baseline TCR diversity was reportedly seen in newly diagnosed patients relative to healthy donors. Repertoire differences have undefined causes, possibly disease activity or prior therapy.

The receptor's source is a human donor with classical Hodgkin lymphoma. The specimen was peripheral blood mononuclear cells (PBMCs), collected before the fourth cycle of nivolumab. The rearrangement links TRBV28 to TRBJ1-5; D unclear. The CDR3 loop is CASSWVGNQPQHF. CDR3 coding DNA: TGTGCCAGCAGTTGGGTTGGGAATCAGCCCCAGCATTTT.